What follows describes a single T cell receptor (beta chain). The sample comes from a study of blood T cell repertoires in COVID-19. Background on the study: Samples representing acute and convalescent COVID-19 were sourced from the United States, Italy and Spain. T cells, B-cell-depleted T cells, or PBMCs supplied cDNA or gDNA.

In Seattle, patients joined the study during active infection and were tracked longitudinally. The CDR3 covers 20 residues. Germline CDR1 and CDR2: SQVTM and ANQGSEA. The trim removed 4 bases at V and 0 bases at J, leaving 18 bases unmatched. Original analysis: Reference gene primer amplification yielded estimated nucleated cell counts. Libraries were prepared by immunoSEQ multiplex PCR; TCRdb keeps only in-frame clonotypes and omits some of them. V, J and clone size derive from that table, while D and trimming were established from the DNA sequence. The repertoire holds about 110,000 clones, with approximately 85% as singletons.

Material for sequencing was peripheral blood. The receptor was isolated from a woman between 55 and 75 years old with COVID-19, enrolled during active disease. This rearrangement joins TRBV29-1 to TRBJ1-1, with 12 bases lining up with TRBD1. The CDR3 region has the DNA TGCAGCGTTGCCAGGGACAGGGGGCGAGGAGTATTAAACCTGAACACTGAAGCTTTCTTT. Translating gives CSVARDRGRGVLNLNTEAFF.